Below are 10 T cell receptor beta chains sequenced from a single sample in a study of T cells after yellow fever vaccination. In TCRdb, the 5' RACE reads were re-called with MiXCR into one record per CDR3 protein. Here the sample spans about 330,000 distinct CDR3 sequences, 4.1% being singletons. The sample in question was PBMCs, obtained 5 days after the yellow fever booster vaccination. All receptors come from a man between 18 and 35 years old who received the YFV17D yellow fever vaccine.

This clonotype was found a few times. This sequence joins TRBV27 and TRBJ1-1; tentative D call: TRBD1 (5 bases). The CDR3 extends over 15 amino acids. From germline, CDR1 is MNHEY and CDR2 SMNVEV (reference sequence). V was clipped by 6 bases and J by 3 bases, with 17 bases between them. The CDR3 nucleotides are TGTGCCAGCAGCCCAGCTGGGGCGGGGTACACTGAAGCTTTCTTT. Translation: CASSPAGAGYTEAFF.

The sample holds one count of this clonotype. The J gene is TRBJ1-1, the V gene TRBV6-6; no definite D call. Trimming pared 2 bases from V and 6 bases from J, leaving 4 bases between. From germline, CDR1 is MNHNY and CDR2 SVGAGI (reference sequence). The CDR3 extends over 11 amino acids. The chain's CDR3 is CASSYMAEAFF. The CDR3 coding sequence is TGTGCCAGCAGTTACATGGCTGAAGCTTTCTTT.

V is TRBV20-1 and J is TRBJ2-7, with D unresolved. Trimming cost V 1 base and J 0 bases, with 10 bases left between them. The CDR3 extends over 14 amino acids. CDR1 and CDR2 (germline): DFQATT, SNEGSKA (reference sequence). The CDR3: CSARGSRASYEQYV. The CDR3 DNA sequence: TGCAGTGCTAGAGGAAGCAGAGCCTCCTACGAGCAGTACGTC.

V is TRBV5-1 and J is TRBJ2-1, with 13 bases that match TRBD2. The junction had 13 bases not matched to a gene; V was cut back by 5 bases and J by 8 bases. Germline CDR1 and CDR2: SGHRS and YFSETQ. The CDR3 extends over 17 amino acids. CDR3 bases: TGCGCCAGCAGGGAGACTAGCGGGGGGAACTACCTCGATGAGCAGTTCTTC. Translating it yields CASRETSGGNYLDEQFF.

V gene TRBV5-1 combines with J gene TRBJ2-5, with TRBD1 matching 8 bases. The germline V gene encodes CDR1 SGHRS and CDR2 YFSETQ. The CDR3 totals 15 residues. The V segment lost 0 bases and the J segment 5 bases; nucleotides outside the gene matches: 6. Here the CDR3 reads CASSLGRGHQETQYF. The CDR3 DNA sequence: TGCGCCAGCAGCTTGGGCAGGGGGCATCAGGAGACCCAGTACTTC.

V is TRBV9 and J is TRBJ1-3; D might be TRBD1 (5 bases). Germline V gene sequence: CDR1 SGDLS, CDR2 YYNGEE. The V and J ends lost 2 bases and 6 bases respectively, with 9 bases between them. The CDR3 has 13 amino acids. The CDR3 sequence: CASSVQGSNTIYF. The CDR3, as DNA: TGTGCCAGCAGCGTTCAGGGTTCAAACACCATATATTTT.

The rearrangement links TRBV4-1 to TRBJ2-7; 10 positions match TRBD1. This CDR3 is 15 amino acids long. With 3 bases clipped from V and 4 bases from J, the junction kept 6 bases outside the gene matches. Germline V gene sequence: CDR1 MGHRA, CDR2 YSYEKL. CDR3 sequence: CASSQAPGQGYEQYF. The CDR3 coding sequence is TGCGCCAGCAGCCAGGCCCCGGGACAGGGGTACGAGCAGTACTTC.

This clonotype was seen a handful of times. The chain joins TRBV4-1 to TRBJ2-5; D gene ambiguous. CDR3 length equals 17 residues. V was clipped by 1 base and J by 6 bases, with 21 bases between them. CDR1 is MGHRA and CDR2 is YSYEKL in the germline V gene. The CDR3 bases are TGCGCCAGCAGCCAAGTGGTCCCGGGTCAGGCACTTAAGACCCAGTACTTC. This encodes CASSQVVPGQALKTQYF.

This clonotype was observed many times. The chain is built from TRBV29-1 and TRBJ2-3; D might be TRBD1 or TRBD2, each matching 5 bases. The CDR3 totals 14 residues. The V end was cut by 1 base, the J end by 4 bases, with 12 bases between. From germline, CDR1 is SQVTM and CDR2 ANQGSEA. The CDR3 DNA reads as TGCAGCGTTGAAGGAGAGGGGTACGCAGATACGCAGTATTTT. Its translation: CSVEGEGYADTQYF.

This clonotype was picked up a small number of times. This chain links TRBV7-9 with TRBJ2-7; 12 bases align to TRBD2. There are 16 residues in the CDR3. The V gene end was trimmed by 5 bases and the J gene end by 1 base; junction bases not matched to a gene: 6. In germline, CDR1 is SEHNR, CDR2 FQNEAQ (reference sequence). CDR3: CASSPRLAGESYEQYF. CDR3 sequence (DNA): TGTGCCAGCAGCCCACGACTAGCGGGGGAATCCTACGAGCAGTACTTC.